The rows below give T cell receptor beta chains drawn from one sample of a study of cytomegalovirus exposure and HLA in healthy donors. The assay was immunoSEQ multiplex PCR, and TCRdb's table has in-frame clones only and misses some. The data show roughly 140,000 clones, with under 75% seen just once and about 7.1% held by the top ten. The sample was PBMCs. The receptor source for this set is a woman aged 60-75 years in good health and CMV-seropositive. Each CDR3 is given with its conserved first and last residue.

CASSVRRAGYETQYF,TRBJ2-5,TRBV2
CASSATGPRQMDTIYF,TRBJ1-3,TRBV9
CASSGQGDYGYTF,TRBJ1-2,TRBV7-3
CASSLVAGLSTDTQYF,TRBJ2-3,TRBV7-9
CASSPQGREKLFF,TRBJ1-4,TRBV5-6
CASSLRQGRYSETQYF,TRBJ2-5,TRBV27
CASSHSGRANGELFF,TRBJ2-2,TRBV7-7
CASSLGLAAYTGELFF,TRBJ2-2,TRBV7-3
CASSLDPSWRSTEAFF,TRBJ1-1,TRBV7-3
CASSLVKTGGPPETQYF,TRBJ2-5,TRBV7-9
CASNRREDLGTQYF,TRBJ2-3,TRBV27
CATGRDREDYGYTF,TRBJ1-2,TRBV15
CATRHSGGYTF,TRBJ1-2,TRBV28
CAWSSGSEQYF,TRBJ2-7,TRBV30
CASSEGQGAVETQYF,TRBJ2-5,TRBV2
CATAGGKAETQYF,TRBJ2-5,TRBV2
CASSPHYRGTDEQYF,TRBJ2-7,TRBV28
CASRMAGGDTQYF,TRBJ2-3,TRBV19
CASSSPARDGGYNEQFF,TRBJ2-1,TRBV28
CASSVGTVQETQYF,TRBJ2-5,TRBV9
CASSVTGDEQYF,TRBJ2-7,TRBV9
CASSLGGGPDTQYF,TRBJ2-3,TRBV5-1
CASSFSGSEDTQYF,TRBJ2-3,TRBV5-1
CASSFGWAGGNIQYF,TRBJ2-4,TRBV7-8
CASSLWTRSYNEQFF,TRBJ2-1,TRBV11-1
CAILTGDMNTEAFF,TRBJ1-1,TRBV28
CASIRGNEQFF,TRBJ2-1,TRBV10-2
CASTPRTNINEQFF,TRBJ2-1,TRBV9
CASPGNEQFF,TRBJ2-1,TRBV5-8
CASSQEITTSGGVNEQFF,TRBJ2-1,TRBV4-2
CATSSRPGLSTDTQYF,TRBJ2-3,TRBV15
CASSHPGQGANERYF,TRBJ2-7,TRBV23-1
CASKKGQGVSYEQYF,TRBJ2-7,TRBV6-1
CAAMGGGREKLFF,TRBJ1-4,TRBV30
CASREIGGQAHNEQFF,TRBJ2-1,TRBV5-4
CASSPLAGGLQETQYF,TRBJ2-5,TRBV10-1
CASSLWTSGSSDTQYF,TRBJ2-3,TRBV7-8
CASTRRGRAMNTEAFF,TRBJ1-1,TRBV19
CSVGLAGGHEQYF,TRBJ2-7,TRBV29-1
CASSSGGTGTYEQYF,TRBJ2-7,TRBV7-6
CASSSVTRVDTQYF,TRBJ2-3,TRBV7-2
CASSPGQGDYEQYF,TRBJ2-7,TRBV18
CASSPTGSGNTIYF,TRBJ1-3,TRBV5-1
CASSSGTSGYQETQYF,TRBJ2-5,TRBV2
CASSDWASGMLNEQFF,TRBJ2-1,TRBV2
CASSQVQGSYNEQFF,TRBJ2-1,TRBV4-3